This TCR beta chain originates from a study of shared clonotypes between healthy human individuals. In regard to this clone: The sample holds other DNA sequences that translate to the same CDR3.

Naive CD8 cells comprised CD45RO-negative, CCR7-positively selected cells, excluding terminally differentiated effector memory CD45RA+ cells. Per the germline V gene, CDR1 is SGHAT and CDR2 is FQNNGV. V was shortened by 3 bases and J by 0 bases, with 6 bases between the two germline ends. This CDR3 spans 13 amino acids. Sequencing used immunoSEQ multiplex PCR; TCRdb keeps in-frame clones, though not all of them. The sample contains hundreds of thousands of clones, approximately 95% of which appear only once. The clonotype originates from a woman aged 25 to 45 in good health. What was sequenced was naive CD8+ T cells sorted from blood. The genes are TRBV11-2 and TRBJ2-7; TRBD1 might be the D (5 bases). CDR3: CASSFDSSYEQYF. In DNA, the CDR3 is TGTGCCAGCAGCTTCGACAGCTCCTACGAGCAGTACTTC. Supplemented by reference TRBV11-2 and TRBJ2-7, the full variable domain reads EAGVAQSPRYKIIEKRQSVAFWCNPISGHATLYWYQQILGQGPKLLIQFQNNGVVDDSQLPKDRFSAERLKGVDSTLKIQPAKLEDSAVYLCASSFDSSYEQYFGPGTRLTVT.